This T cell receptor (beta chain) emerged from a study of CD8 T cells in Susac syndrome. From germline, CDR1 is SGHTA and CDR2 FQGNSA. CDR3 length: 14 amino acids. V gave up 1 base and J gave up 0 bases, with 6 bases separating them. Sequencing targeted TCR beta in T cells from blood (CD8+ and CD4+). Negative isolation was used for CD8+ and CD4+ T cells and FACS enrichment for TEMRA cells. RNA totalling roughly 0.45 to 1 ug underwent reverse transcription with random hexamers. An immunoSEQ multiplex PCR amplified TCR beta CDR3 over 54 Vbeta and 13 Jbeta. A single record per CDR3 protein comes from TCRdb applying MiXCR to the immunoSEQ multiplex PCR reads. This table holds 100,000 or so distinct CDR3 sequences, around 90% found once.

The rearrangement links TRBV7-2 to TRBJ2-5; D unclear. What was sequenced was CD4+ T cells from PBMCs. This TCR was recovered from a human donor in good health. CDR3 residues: CASSLVWYQETQYF. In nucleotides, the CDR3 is TGTGCCAGCAGCTTAGTCTGGTACCAAGAGACCCAGTACTTC.